The text below deals with one T cell receptor (beta chain). Its matching antigen is unknown. This sample was taken from a study of T-cell reconstitution after alpha-beta-depleted transplantation in children. General study findings and limits: Reportedly, only several hundred clones from non-depleted graft cells drove alpha-beta T-cell counts at about two months.

Trimming stripped 6 bases from V and 8 bases from J, with 22 bases between. The CDR3 is made up of 15 amino acids. Preparation of the TCRbeta library was carried out with unique molecular identifiers. Via MiXCR, TCRdb re-called the PCR reads, giving one row per CDR3 protein. The sample has about 190,000 distinct CDR3 sequences, roughly 11% seen once. Material: PBMCs, obtained before TCRalphabeta/CD19-depleted stem cell transplant. The chain couples TRBV12-3 or TRBV12-4 to TRBJ1-2; D gene uncertain. The clonotype was recovered from a boy aged 2 to 10 with acute myeloid leukemia, due to receive a stem cell transplant. CDR3: CASSPMGSVGGGYTF. The CDR3 coding sequence is TGTGCCAGCAGCCCGATGGGGTCCGTAGGTGGGGGCTACACCTTC.